One and the same sample provided the 18 T cell receptor beta chains below, sequenced in a study of blood T cell repertoires in COVID-19. Repertoires were generated with immunoSEQ multiplex PCR, while TCRdb's copy carries only in-frame clones and drops some. Of around 180,000 clones in the sample, approximately 92% were seen once. The sample taken for sequencing was PBMCs or T cells enriched from blood (not recorded which). These receptors were collected from a woman aged 40-49 years with acute COVID-19.

The chain combines TRBV9 with TRBJ2-1; no firm D call. The CDR3 is made up of 15 amino acids. Germline V CDR1 and CDR2: SGDLS, YYNGEE. V lost 0 bases to trimming and J lost 4 bases, with 11 bases between them. CDR3 loop: CASSVEAQVYNEQFF. As DNA, the CDR3 is TGTGCCAGCAGCGTAGAAGCCCAAGTATACAATGAGCAGTTCTTC.

V is TRBV7-2 and J is TRBJ2-1, with 12 bases fitting TRBD2. CDR1 and CDR2 from the germline V gene are SGHTA and FQGNSA. This CDR3 comprises 14 residues. V shed 5 bases, J shed 6 bases, and the junction held 2 bases outside the gene matches. This CDR3 reads CASSRGLAGNEQFF. CDR3 nucleotide sequence: TGTGCCAGCAGCCGGGGACTAGCGGGCAATGAGCAGTTCTTC. The full variable domain, completed using reference TRBV7-2 and TRBJ2-1, is GAGVSQSPSNKVTEKGKDVELRCDPISGHTALYWYRQSLGQGLEFLIYFQGNSAPDKSGLPSDRFSAERTGGSVSTLTIQRTQQEDSAVYLCASSRGLAGNEQFFGPGTRLTVL.

This rearrangement joins TRBV12-3 or TRBV12-4 to TRBJ1-2, with TRBD1 as a possible D gene (6 bases). This CDR3 contains 13 residues. Trimming stripped 7 bases from V and 4 bases from J, with 13 bases between. Here the CDR3 DNA reads TGTGCCAGCACCACAGACAGGAGCTATGGCTACACCTTC. Translated: CASTTDRSYGYTF.

V gene TRBV9 combines with J gene TRBJ2-1; D might be TRBD2 (5 bases). The V end was cut by 3 bases, the J end by 9 bases, with 13 bases between. CDR1 is SGDLS, CDR2 YYNGEE, per germline. This CDR3 comprises 13 residues. Here the CDR3 reads CASSDGISTEQFF. The CDR3 coding sequence is TGTGCCAGCAGCGACGGGATAAGCACTGAGCAGTTCTTC. The full variable domain, its missing parts supplied by reference TRBV9 and TRBJ2-1, is DSGVTQTPKHLITATGQRVTLRCSPRSGDLSVYWYQQSLDQGLQFLIQYYNGEERAKGNILERFSAQQFPDLHSELNLSSLELGDSALYFCASSDGISTEQFFGPGTRLTVL.

The chain uses TRBV10-3 and TRBJ2-1; TRBD2 matches 11 bases. CDR1 and CDR2 from the germline V gene are ENHRY and SYGVKD. After removal of 8 bases from V and 3 bases from J, the junction contained 6 bases not matched to a gene. The CDR3 runs 15 residues. The CDR3, as DNA: TGTGCCATCGGGGGACTAGCGGCTAGCTACAATGAGCAGTTCTTC. This sequence encodes CAIGGLAASYNEQFF.

V and J are TRBV7-9 and TRBJ2-3; 7 bases map to TRBD2. Germline values: CDR1 SEHNR, CDR2 FQNEAQ (reference sequence). After removal of 5 bases from V and 4 bases from J, the junction contained 6 bases not matched to a gene. The CDR3 consists of 14 residues. CDR3 amino acids: CASSASAGADTQYF. Written as DNA, the CDR3 is TGTGCCAGCAGCGCCTCGGCGGGAGCAGATACGCAGTATTTT.

This clone showed up just once. The V gene is TRBV19, the J gene TRBJ2-2; D gene unclear. V lost 5 bases to trimming and J lost 1 base, with 8 bases between them. Per the germline V gene, CDR1 is LNHDA and CDR2 is SQIVND (reference sequence). The CDR3 consists of 14 residues. For the CDR3, the DNA is TGTGCCAGTAGTCCCGAGGTGAACACCGGGGAGCTGTTTTTT. Translation: CASSPEVNTGELFF. Using reference TRBV19 and TRBJ2-2 for the parts outside the CDR3, the full variable domain is DGGITQSPKYLFRKEGQNVTLSCEQNLNHDAMYWYRQDPGQGLRLIYYSQIVNDFQKGDIAEGYSVSREKKESFPLTVTSAQKNPTAFYLCASSPEVNTGELFFGEGSRLTVL.

This chain joins TRBV7-9 and TRBJ2-7; D perhaps matches TRBD1 (6 bases). The CDR3 totals 14 residues. Per the germline V gene, CDR1 is SEHNR and CDR2 is FQNEAQ (reference sequence). V shed 5 bases and J shed 0 bases, with 11 bases lying between them. CDR3 region: CASSVTGTSYEQYF. CDR3 nucleotide sequence: TGTGCCAGCAGCGTAACAGGGACCTCCTACGAGCAGTACTTC.

This rearrangement joins TRBV13 to TRBJ1-1; D remains ambiguous. The CDR3 is 14 amino acids. V lost 5 bases, J lost 4 bases, and 14 bases lay in between. Looked up from germline, CDR1 is PRHDT and CDR2 is FYEKMQ (reference sequence). CDR3 sequence (DNA): TGTGCCAGCAGCCCCGATCCTTCGGGCACTGAAGCTTTCTTT. Its translation is CASSPDPSGTEAFF.

This clone has just a few counts. The rearrangement links TRBV28 to TRBJ1-2; weak D call: TRBD1 (5 bases). CDR3 length equals 15 residues. The V gene lost 5 bases and the J gene lost 4 bases, with 17 bases spanning the gap. Germline CDR1 is MDHEN and CDR2 is SYDVKM. The CDR3 reads CASSPRAWGGYGYTF. The CDR3 DNA follows: TGTGCCAGCAGTCCCAGGGCCTGGGGGGGCTATGGCTACACCTTC.

The chain carries TRBV19 and TRBJ1-4; no definite D call. Germline V lookup: CDR1 LNHDA, CDR2 SQIVND (reference sequence). V lost 4 bases and J 5 bases, leaving 11 bases between the germline ends. This CDR3 has 14 amino acids. The CDR3 sequence is CASSKLHYNEKLFF. In DNA, the CDR3 is TGTGCCAGTAGTAAGTTACACTACAATGAAAAACTGTTTTTT.

This rearrangement joins TRBV15 to TRBJ1-1, with D possibly TRBD1 on 5 matching bases. Deletions cut 5 bases from V and 0 bases from J, with 16 bases between. The CDR3 has 16 amino acids. The germline V gene encodes CDR1 LNHNV and CDR2 YYDKDF (reference sequence). The CDR3 is CATSQGETSLNTEAFF. Here the CDR3 DNA reads TGTGCCACCAGCCAGGGCGAGACCAGTTTGAACACTGAAGCTTTCTTT.

Details on this clone: An end of the junction differs from the germline gene, which may be a read error. The chain recombines TRBV2 with TRBJ2-2, with D unresolved. Germline V gene data show CDR1 as SNHLY and CDR2 as FYNNEI. The CDR3 is 14 amino acids. This CDR3 is CASREVRSGGELFF. For the CDR3, the DNA is TGTGCCAGCAGGGAAGTCAGGTCTGGGGGGGAGCTGTTTTTT. The complete variable domain, with remaining parts taken from reference TRBV2 and TRBJ2-2, reads EPEVTQTPSHQVTQMGQEVILRCVPISNHLYFYWYRQILGQKVEFLVSFYNNEISEKSEIFDDQFSVERPDGSNFTLKIRSTKLEDSAMYFCASREVRSGGELFFGEGSRLTVL.

The gene calls are TRBV9 and TRBJ2-3, with a weak D call TRBD2 (5 bases). V was trimmed by 0 bases and J by 3 bases, leaving 11 bases between them. Per the germline V gene, CDR1 is SGDLS and CDR2 is YYNGEE. The CDR3 covers 15 residues. The CDR3 loop reads CASSVAPRGTDTQYF. The CDR3 nucleotides read TGTGCCAGCAGCGTAGCCCCGAGAGGGACAGATACGCAGTATTTT.

This sequence joins TRBV4-1 and TRBJ1-6; no reliable D call. The germline V and J ends were trimmed by 0 bases and 7 bases, with 10 bases remaining between them. This CDR3 has 15 residues. Germline CDR1 reads MGHRA; CDR2 reads YSYEKL. Written as DNA, the CDR3 is TGCGCCAGCAGCCAAGAGACCGACAAGAATTCACCCCTCCACTTT. Protein: CASSQETDKNSPLHF.

The chain recombines TRBV7-6 with TRBJ2-1, with D unclear. V shed 5 bases and J shed 5 bases, with 13 bases lying between them. CDR3 length equals 14 residues. Germline lookup yields CDR1 SGHVS and CDR2 FNYEAQ. CDR3 protein: CASSGVLRNNEQFF. In nucleotides, the CDR3 is TGTGCCAGCAGCGGAGTTCTTCGAAACAATGAGCAGTTCTTC.

Here the CDR3 DNA reads TGTGCCAGTACCTCAACAGGGGGCGTGAATTCACCCCTCCACTTT. It codes for CASTSTGGVNSPLHF. The chain uses TRBV19 and TRBJ1-6; TRBD1 matches 9 bases. CDR3 length: 15 amino acids. The ends lost 7 bases at V and 7 bases at J; junction bases unmatched: 8. The germline V gene encodes CDR1 LNHDA and CDR2 SQIVND (reference sequence). The full variable domain, rest sourced from reference TRBV19 and TRBJ1-6, is DGGITQSPKYLFRKEGQNVTLSCEQNLNHDAMYWYRQDPGQGLRLIYYSQIVNDFQKGDIAEGYSVSREKKESFPLTVTSAQKNPTAFYLCASTSTGGVNSPLHFGNGTRLTVT.

The rearrangement joins TRBV13 to TRBJ1-1; D remains ambiguous. Trimming pared 5 bases from V and 1 base from J, leaving 14 bases between. This CDR3 contains 15 residues. CDR1 and CDR2 (germline): PRHDT, FYEKMQ (reference sequence). In DNA form, the CDR3 reads TGTGCCAGCAGCCTTCGACTGGCTAGGAACACTGAAGCTTTCTTT. Its translation is CASSLRLARNTEAFF.